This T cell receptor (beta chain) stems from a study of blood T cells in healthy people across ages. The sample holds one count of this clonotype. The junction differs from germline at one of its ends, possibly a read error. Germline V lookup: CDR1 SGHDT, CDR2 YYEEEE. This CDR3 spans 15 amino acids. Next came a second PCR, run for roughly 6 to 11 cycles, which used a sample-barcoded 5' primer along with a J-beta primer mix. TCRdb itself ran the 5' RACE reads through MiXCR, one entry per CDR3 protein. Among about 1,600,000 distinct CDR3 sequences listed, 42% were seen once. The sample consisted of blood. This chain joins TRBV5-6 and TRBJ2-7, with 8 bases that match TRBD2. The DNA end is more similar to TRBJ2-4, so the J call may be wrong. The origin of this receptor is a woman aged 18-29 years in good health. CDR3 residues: CTSSLGSGVQNIQYF. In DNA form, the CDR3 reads TGTACCAGCAGCTTGGGTAGCGGGGTCCAAAACATTCAGTACTTC.